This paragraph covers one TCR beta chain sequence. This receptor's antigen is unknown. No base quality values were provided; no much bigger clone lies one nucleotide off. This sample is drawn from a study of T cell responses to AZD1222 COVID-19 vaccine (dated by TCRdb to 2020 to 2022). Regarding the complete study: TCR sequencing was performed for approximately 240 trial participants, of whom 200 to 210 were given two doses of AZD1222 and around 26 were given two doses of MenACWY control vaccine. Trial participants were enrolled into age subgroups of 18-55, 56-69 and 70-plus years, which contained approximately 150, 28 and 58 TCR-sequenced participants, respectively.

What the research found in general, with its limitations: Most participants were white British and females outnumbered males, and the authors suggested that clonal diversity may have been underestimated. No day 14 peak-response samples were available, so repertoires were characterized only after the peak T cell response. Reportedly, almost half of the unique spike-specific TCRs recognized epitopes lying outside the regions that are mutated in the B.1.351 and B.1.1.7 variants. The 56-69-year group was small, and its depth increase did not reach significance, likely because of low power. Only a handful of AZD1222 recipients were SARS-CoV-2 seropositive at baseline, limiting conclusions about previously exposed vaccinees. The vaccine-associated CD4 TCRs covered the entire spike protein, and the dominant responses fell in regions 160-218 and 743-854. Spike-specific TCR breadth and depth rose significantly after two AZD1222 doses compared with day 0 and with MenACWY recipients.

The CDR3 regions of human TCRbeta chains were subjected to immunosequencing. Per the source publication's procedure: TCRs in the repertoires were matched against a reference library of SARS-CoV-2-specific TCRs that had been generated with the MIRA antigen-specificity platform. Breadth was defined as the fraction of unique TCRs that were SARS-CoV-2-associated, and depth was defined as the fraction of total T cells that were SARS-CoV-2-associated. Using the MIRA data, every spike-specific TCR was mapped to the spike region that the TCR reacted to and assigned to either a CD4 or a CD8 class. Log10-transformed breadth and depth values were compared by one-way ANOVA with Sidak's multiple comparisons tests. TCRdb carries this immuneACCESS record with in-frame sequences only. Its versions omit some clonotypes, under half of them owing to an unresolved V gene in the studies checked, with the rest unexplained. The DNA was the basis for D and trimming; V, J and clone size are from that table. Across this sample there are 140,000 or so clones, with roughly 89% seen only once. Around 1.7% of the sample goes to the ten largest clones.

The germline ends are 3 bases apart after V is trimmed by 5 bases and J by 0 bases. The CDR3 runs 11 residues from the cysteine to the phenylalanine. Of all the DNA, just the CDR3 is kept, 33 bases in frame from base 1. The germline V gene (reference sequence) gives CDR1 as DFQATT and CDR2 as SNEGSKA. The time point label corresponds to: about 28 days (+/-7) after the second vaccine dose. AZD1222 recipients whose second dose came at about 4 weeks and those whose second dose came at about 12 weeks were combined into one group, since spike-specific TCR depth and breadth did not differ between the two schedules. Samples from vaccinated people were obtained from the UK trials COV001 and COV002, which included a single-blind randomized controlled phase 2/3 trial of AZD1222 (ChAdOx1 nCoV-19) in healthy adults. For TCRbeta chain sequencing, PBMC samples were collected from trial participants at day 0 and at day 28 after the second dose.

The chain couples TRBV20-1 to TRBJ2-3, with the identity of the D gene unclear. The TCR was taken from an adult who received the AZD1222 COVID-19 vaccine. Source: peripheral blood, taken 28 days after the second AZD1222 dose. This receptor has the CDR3 CSAASTDTQYF. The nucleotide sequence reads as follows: TGCAGTGCTGCTAGCACAGATACGCAGTATTTT.